This T cell receptor beta chain comes out of a study of T cell changes during pregnancy in multiple sclerosis. TCRdb's table, derived via immunoSEQ multiplex PCR, lists solely in-frame clones and lacks some. This sample has around 70,000 clones; about 93% occur once, and the top ten carry roughly 1.7%. Germline CDR1 MNHEY, CDR2 SMNVEV (reference sequence). Trimming took off 0 bases at V and 10 bases at J, with 19 bases between the two ends. This CDR3 has 16 amino acids. Source: peripheral blood, taken in the first trimester of pregnancy. This receptor was obtained from a female donor in good health, enrolled as a control in a pregnancy study. The chain is built from TRBV27 and TRBJ2-1, with D maybe TRBD2 (6 bases). This CDR3 reads CASSLSYGSSQREQFF. CDR3 nucleotides: TGTGCCAGCAGTTTATCATACGGGAGTTCCCAGAGAGAGCAGTTCTTC.